This TCR beta chain was recovered during a study of cytotoxic CD8 clonotypes in ibrutinib-treated CLL. Study in general: Responses comprised around 24 partial and 2 complete; at median approximately six years, about 15 remained remitted and about 12 progressed. The taking of response samples occurred after a median roughly 12 months of treatment, with a range of 6 to 36. Among the samples, the mean was about 260,000 productive templates and fewer than 95,000 productive rearrangements.

Approximately 2 micrograms of genomic DNA (from cryopreserved PBMCs) were used for TCR beta libraries. Clones were sequenced by immunoSEQ multiplex PCR, and TCRdb holds only the in-frame ones, with some missing. The sample lists about 85,000 clones; around 79% were seen once. This CDR3 is built from 13 residues. In germline, CDR1 is SNHLY, CDR2 FYNNEI. Deletions cut 8 bases from V and 5 bases from J, with 15 bases between. The receptor comes from a human donor with chronic lymphocytic leukemia. The sample in question was PBMCs, obtained after 12 months of ibrutinib treatment. The rearrangement links TRBV2 to TRBJ2-5, with D perhaps TRBD2 (7 bases). In nucleotides, the CDR3 is TGTGCCAGCCGAGGGGGGGGAGCGGAGACCCAGTACTTC. It codes for CASRGGGAETQYF. Full variable domain (remainder filled in from reference TRBV2 and TRBJ2-5): EPEVTQTPSHQVTQMGQEVILRCVPISNHLYFYWYRQILGQKVEFLVSFYNNEISEKSEIFDDQFSVERPDGSNFTLKIRSTKLEDSAMYFCASRGGGAETQYFGPGTRLLVL.